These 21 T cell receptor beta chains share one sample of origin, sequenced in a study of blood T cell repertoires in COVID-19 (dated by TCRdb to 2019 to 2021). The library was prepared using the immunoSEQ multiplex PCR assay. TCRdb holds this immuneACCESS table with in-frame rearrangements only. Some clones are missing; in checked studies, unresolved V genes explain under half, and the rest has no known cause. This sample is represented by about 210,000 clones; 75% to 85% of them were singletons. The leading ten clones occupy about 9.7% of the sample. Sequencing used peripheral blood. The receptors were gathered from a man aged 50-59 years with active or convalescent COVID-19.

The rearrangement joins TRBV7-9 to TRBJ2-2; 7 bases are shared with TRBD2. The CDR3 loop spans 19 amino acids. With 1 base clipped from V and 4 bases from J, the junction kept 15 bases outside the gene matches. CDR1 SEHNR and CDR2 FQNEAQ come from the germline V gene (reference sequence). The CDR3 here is CASSLEGSGQKIGTGELFF. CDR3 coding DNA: TGTGCCAGCAGCTTAGAGGGTAGCGGGCAAAAGATCGGCACCGGGGAGCTGTTTTTT.

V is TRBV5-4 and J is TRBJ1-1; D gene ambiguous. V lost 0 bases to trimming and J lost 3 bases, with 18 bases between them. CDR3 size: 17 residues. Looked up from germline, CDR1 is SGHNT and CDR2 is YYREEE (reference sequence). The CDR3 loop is CASSLGHGEAGYTEAFF. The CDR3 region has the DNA TGTGCCAGCAGCTTGGGTCATGGGGAGGCCGGTTACACTGAAGCTTTCTTT.

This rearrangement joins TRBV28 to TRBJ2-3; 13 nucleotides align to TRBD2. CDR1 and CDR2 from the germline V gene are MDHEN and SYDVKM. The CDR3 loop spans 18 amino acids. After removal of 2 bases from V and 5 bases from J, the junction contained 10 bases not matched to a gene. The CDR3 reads CASSLRAGLAGVIDTQYF. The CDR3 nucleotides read TGTGCCAGCAGTTTAAGGGCAGGACTAGCGGGAGTTATAGATACGCAGTATTTT.

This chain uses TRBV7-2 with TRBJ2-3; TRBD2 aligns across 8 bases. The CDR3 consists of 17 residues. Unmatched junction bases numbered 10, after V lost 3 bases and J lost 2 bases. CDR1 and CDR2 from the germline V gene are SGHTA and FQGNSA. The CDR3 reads CASSLTRGGPFTDTQYF. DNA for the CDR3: TGTGCCAGCAGCTTGACTCGGGGGGGCCCCTTCACAGATACGCAGTATTTT.

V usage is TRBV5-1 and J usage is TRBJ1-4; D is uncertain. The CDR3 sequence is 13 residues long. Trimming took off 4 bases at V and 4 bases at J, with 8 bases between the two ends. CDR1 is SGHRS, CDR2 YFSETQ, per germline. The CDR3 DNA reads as TGCGCCAGCAGCGGAGAAAATAATGAAAAACTGTTTTTT. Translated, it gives CASSGENNEKLFF.

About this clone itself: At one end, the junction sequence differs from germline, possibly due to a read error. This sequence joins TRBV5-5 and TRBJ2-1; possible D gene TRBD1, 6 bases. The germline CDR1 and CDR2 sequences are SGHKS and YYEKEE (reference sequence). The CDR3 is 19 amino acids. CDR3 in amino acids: CASSLGAGYTRFSYNEQFF. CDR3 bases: TGTGCCAGCAGTTTGGGGGCAGGGTACACCCGATTCTCCTACAATGAGCAGTTCTTC. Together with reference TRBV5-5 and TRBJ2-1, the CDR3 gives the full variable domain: DAGVTQSPTHLIKTRGQQVTLRCSPISGHKSVSWYQQVLGQGPQFIFQYYEKEERGRGNFPDRFSARQFPNYSSELNVNALLLGDSALYLCASSLGAGYTRFSYNEQFFGPGTRLTVL.

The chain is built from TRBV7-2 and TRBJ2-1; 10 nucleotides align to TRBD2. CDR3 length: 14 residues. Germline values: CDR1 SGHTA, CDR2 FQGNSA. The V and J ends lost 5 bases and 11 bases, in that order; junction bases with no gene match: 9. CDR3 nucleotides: TGTGCCAGCAGCACAAGCGGGGGGGCCGGAAAGCAGTTCTTC. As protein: CASSTSGGAGKQFF.

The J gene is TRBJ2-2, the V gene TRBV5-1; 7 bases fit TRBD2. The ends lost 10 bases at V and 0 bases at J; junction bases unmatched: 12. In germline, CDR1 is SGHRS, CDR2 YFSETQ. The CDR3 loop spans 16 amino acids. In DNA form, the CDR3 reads TGCGCCTCCTCCGAGGGCGGGGGATCGAACACCGGGGAGCTGTTTTTT. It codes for CASSEGGGSNTGELFF.

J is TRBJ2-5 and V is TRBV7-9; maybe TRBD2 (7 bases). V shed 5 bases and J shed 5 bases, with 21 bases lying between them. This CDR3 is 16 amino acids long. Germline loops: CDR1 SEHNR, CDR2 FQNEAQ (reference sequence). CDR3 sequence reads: CASSPQRGGDKETQYF. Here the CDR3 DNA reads TGTGCCAGCAGCCCCCAGAGGGGGGGCGATAAGGAGACCCAGTACTTC.

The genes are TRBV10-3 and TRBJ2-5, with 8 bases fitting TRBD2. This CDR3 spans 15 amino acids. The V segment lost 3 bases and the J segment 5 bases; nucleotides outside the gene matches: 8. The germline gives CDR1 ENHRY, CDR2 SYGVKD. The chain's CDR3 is CAISEAGGEYETQYF. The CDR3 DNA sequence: TGTGCCATCAGTGAAGCCGGGGGGGAGTATGAGACCCAGTACTTC.

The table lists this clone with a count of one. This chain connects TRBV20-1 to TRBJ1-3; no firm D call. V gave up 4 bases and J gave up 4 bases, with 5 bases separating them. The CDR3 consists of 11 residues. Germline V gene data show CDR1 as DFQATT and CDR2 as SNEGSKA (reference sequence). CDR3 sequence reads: CSATSGNTIYF. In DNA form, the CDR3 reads TGCAGTGCTACCTCGGGAAACACCATATATTTT.

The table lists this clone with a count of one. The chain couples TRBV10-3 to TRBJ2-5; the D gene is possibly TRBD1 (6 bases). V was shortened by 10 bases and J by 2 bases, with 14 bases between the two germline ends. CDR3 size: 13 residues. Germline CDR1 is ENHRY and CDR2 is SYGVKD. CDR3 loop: CASTRDTQETQYF. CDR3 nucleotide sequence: TGTGCCAGTACCCGGGACACGCAAGAGACCCAGTACTTC.

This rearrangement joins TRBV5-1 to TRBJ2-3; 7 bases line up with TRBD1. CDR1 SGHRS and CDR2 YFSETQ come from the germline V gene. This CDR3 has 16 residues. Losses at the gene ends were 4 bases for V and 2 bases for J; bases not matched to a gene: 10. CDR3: CASSPGTAEYTDTQYF. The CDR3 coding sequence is TGCGCCAGCAGCCCGGGGACAGCGGAATACACAGATACGCAGTATTTT.

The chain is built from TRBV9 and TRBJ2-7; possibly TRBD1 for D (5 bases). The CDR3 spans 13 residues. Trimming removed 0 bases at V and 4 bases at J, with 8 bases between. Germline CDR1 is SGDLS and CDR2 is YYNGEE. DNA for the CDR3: TGTGCCAGCAGCGTAGGGAAGGGGTACGAGCAGTACTTC. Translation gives CASSVGKGYEQYF.

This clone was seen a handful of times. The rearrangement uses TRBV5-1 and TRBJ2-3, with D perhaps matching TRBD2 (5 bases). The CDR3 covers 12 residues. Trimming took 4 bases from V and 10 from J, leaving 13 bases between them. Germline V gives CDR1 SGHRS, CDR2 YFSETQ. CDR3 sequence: CASSLDFYAQYF. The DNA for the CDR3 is TGCGCCAGCAGCCTGGACTTCTATGCGCAGTATTTT.

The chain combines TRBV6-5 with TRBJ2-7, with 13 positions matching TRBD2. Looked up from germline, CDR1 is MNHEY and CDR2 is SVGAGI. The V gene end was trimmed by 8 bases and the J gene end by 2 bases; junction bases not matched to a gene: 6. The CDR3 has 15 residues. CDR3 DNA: TGTGCCAGCGTTTTGACTAGCGGGGGGACCTACGAGCAGTACGTC. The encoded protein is CASVLTSGGTYEQYV.

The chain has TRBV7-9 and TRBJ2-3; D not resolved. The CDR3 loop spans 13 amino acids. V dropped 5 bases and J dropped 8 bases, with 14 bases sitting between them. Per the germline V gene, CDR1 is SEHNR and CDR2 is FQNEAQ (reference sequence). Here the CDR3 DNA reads TGTGCCAGCAGCGCGCCTTCAACCGGTACGCAGTATTTT. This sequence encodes CASSAPSTGTQYF.

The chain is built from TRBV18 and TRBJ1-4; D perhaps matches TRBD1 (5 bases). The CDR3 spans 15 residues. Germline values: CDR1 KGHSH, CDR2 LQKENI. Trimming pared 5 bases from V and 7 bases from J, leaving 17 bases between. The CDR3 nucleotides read TGTGCCAGCTCATCTCAGGGTGGGGCTGGTGAAAAACTGTTTTTT. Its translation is CASSSQGGAGEKLFF.

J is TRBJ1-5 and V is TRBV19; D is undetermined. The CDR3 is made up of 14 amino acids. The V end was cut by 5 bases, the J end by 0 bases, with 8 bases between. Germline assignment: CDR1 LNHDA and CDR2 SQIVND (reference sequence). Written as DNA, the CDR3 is TGTGCCAGTAGTGTCGGTCTTAGCAATCAGCCCCAGCATTTT. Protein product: CASSVGLSNQPQHF. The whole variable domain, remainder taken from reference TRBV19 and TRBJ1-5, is DGGITQSPKYLFRKEGQNVTLSCEQNLNHDAMYWYRQDPGQGLRLIYYSQIVNDFQKGDIAEGYSVSREKKESFPLTVTSAQKNPTAFYLCASSVGLSNQPQHFGDGTRLSIL.

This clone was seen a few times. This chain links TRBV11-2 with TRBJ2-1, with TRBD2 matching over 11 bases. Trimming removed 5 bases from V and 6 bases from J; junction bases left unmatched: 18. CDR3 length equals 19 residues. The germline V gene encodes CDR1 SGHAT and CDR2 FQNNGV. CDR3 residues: CASSQAAGGSGRAVNEQFF. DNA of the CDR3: TGTGCCAGCAGCCAAGCGGCAGGGGGTAGCGGGAGGGCAGTCAATGAGCAGTTCTTC.

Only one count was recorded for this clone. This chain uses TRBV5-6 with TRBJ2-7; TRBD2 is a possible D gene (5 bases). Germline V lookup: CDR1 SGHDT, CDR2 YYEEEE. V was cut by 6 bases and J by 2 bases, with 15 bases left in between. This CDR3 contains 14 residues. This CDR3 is CASKVGAGPYEQYV. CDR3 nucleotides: TGTGCCAGCAAAGTGGGCGCGGGCCCCTACGAGCAGTACGTC.